This record concerns one TCR beta chain sequence. Its cognate antigen is unknown. This sample stems from a study of graft-versus-host responses after intestinal transplantation. Germline CDR1 LNHDA, CDR2 SQIVND (reference sequence). The CDR3 sequence is 14 residues long. V was trimmed by 4 bases and J by 2 bases, leaving 10 bases between them. Assay used: immunoSEQ multiplex PCR; TCRdb lists only in-frame clones, some missing. The table has tens of thousands of clones, about 93% seen once. This sequence originates from a human donor who was the organ donor for an intestinal transplant. Sequenced material: unstimulated CD4+ T cells sorted from spleen or lymph node cells, taken before transplant. The rearrangement links TRBV19 to TRBJ2-3; D gene uncertain. The CDR3 protein is CASSTGPATDTQYF. The CDR3 DNA reads TGTGCCAGTAGTACAGGACCAGCCACAGATACGCAGTATTTT. The full variable domain, its missing parts supplied by reference TRBV19 and TRBJ2-3, is DGGITQSPKYLFRKEGQNVTLSCEQNLNHDAMYWYRQDPGQGLRLIYYSQIVNDFQKGDIAEGYSVSREKKESFPLTVTSAQKNPTAFYLCASSTGPATDTQYFGPGTRLTVL.